This TCR beta chain was obtained from a study of T cell changes during pregnancy in multiple sclerosis (dated by TCRdb to between 2018 and 2021). Background for the entire study: In women with multiple sclerosis, the researchers looked at how the T cell repertoire shifted as pregnancy progressed.

The library was obtained by the immunoSEQ multiplex PCR assay. Sourced from immuneACCESS, this table was stored by TCRdb with only in-frame sequences that have V and J called. A share of the clones is absent; for the studies checked, an unresolved V gene accounts for under half, and the remainder has no known explanation. The sample table holds 40,000 or so clones, of which roughly nine tenths were seen once. About 7.8% of the sample belongs to the ten largest clones. A note on this clone: Its recognized antigen is unknown. No base quality information exists; no much larger clone differs at one position.

CDR1 and CDR2, looked up from the germline V gene, are SGHNT and YENEEA. Unmatched junction bases come to 6, with V trimmed by 7 bases and J by 11 bases. The CDR3, cysteine through phenylalanine, is 12 amino acids long. Only the CDR3 portion is preserved as DNA: 36 bases, with reading frame beginning at the first base. This TCR was sampled from a female donor with multiple sclerosis, enrolled in a pregnancy study. Material: CD8+ T cells from peripheral blood mononuclear cells, obtained before pregnancy. The chain uses TRBV11-3 and TRBJ2-1; the junction holds 9 bases that match TRBD2. The CDR3 protein is CASTGAGGQQFF. The sequenced DNA: TGTGCCAGCACGGGAGCGGGAGGTCAGCAGTTCTTC.